These T cell receptor beta chains were read from a single sample in a study of blood T cell repertoires in COVID-19. Some clones are missing from TCRdb's copy, which holds only in-frame ones; the method was immunoSEQ multiplex PCR. The profile shows just over 90,000 clones, around four fifths of them singletons. The sample consisted of peripheral blood. The receptors stem from a human donor in a cohort sampled during active COVID-19. CDR3s leave out the opening cysteine and the closing phenylalanine or tryptophan.

V: TRBV5-1; CDR3: ASSATSGNFYNEQF
V: TRBV5-1; CDR3: ASSLEGQGLSGYT
V: TRBV4-2; CDR3: ASSRPRTGFFTDTQY
V: TRBV5-5; CDR3: ASSPGTGLSPTRYTGELF
V: TRBV5-1; CDR3: ASSLAGTGGWSRTEAF
V: TRBV27; CDR3: ASSSGAPGLAGATGELF
V: TRBV7-8; CDR3: ASSPGPDRAYSPLH
V: TRBV21-1; CDR3: ASSKRPRYNEQF
V: TRBV3-1/TRBV3-2; CDR3: ASSHRGGVNNEQF
V: TRBV7-9; CDR3: ASSLLAGGPDTQY
V: TRBV28; CDR3: ASSLPLRQGSSYNEQF
V: TRBV14; CDR3: ASSPQGGFISETQY
V: TRBV6-5; CDR3: ASRRLTGELF
V: TRBV19; CDR3: ASSMFGTGSRSNEKLF
V: TRBV2; CDR3: ASGTGNGNTIY
V: TRBV2; CDR3: ASSETGVREKLF
V: TRBV10-2; CDR3: ASTQGDPGGIGELF
V: TRBV9; CDR3: ASSARVGGLGNTEAF
V: TRBV6-4; CDR3: ASSESRSTEAF
V: TRBV29-1; CDR3: SADSSSSGYT
V: TRBV28; CDR3: ASAWQGPYEQY
V: TRBV6-5; CDR3: ASLEPGFRLGKLF
V: TRBV15; CDR3: ATSRAGSVPGNTIY
V: TRBV9; CDR3: ASSARLAAYNEQF
V: TRBV9; CDR3: ASSLSTGTVAGELF
V: TRBV10-2; CDR3: ASSYSGSTDTQY
V: TRBV12-3/TRBV12-4; CDR3: ASKHTKEQY
V: TRBV2; CDR3: ASGGISSTDTQY
V: TRBV18; CDR3: ASSPRVASDSPLH
V: TRBV4-1; CDR3: ASSQGVTSGGHNEQF
V: TRBV5-1; CDR3: ASSPQSAREETQY
V: TRBV13; CDR3: ASRHRDTSNSPLH
V: TRBV5-1; CDR3: ASSLSTGGGQPQH
V: TRBV18; CDR3: ASSPSRTGFGGGEAF
V: TRBV28; CDR3: ASRETGGSYEQY
V: TRBV7-9; CDR3: ASQQGRGQTNTIY
V: TRBV28; CDR3: ASVGMLNSPLH
V: TRBV5-1; CDR3: ASSLSWGQTTGELF
V: TRBV6-1; CDR3: ASSDRGGTEAF
V: TRBV7-9; CDR3: ASSQLTGRNTEAF
V: TRBV7-9; CDR3: ASSAFLYEQY
V: TRBV25-1; CDR3: ASRGISGNTIY
V: TRBV3-1/TRBV3-2; CDR3: ASSQGPGGSAEQF
V: TRBV7-9; CDR3: ASSLSGRNTEAF
V: TRBV7-8; CDR3: ASSLAALAGGETQY
V: TRBV27; CDR3: ASSRDGRGWTEAF
V: TRBV5-1; CDR3: ASSLALAGRSSYEQY